What follows describes a single T cell receptor beta chain. The specificity of this receptor is unknown. The input lacks base qualities; no much larger clone sits a single base away. Deletion took 3 bases off V and 1 base off J, with a span of 7 bases between the germline ends. CDR1 and CDR2 are drawn from the germline V gene: SQVTM, ANQGSEA. Including the terminal cysteine and phenylalanine, the CDR3 comprises 14 residues. Left in the record is the CDR3 DNA by itself, 42 bases read in frame from the first base. The data stem from a study of CD8 T cells in Susac syndrome (dated by TCRdb to the late 2010s). With regard to the full study: The study used repertoire sequencing to test whether antigen drove CD8+ T cell activation and differentiation in Susac syndrome.

High-throughput TCR beta sequencing profiled peripheral blood CD8+ and CD4+ T cells from healthy donors, Susac syndrome patients and multiple sclerosis patients. The healthy donors served as controls matched for age and sex. CD8+ TEMRA cells were enriched by FACS, while bulk CD8+ and CD4+ T cells were purified by magnetic negative isolation. Blood was drawn into EDTA tubes, processed within 24 hours, and PBMCs were isolated by density gradient centrifugation. PBMCs intended for TCR sequencing were frozen in liquid nitrogen and were later thawed in a 37 degrees C water bath. Purity of sorted or isolated CD4+, CD8+ and CD8+ TEMRA cells was at least 90%. RNA was extracted with the RNeasy kit and 0.5 to 1 ug was reverse transcribed using random hexamers. The immunoSEQ multiplex PCR assay, which covers 54 Vbeta and 13 Jbeta segments, was used to amplify TCR beta CDR3 regions. PCR amplification bias was corrected using a synthetic template baseline for primer optimization and computational correction. Per the source publication's procedure: Reads were assigned to V, D and J genes according to IMGT and analyzed in immunoSEQ Analyzer, with only productive sequences retained. Clonality was calculated as one minus the Shannon entropy normalized by log2 of the number of productive unique sequences. Public and private clones were assessed among the 100 most prevalent clones of each patient and control. A clone was defined as Susac-specific if it was absent from the healthy and MS cohorts, from over a thousand published viral clones and from other ImmuneACCESS disease sequences. TCRdb handled the public reads itself, with Q25 trimming in fastp and clone calling in MiXCR, and kept productive beta chains. Each entry is one CDR3 protein sequence, shown with its most common DNA and genes. The V and J calls shown here were made by TCRdb, not taken from the authors' results. The table for this sample lists under 200,000 distinct CDR3 sequences; about 93% of them were counted only once. The ten largest clones capture 0.13% to 0.15% of the sample.

What the research found in general, with its limitations: The number of individuals in the TCR sequencing and HLA analysis was recognized as being relatively small.

This chain joins TRBV29-1 to TRBJ2-6; the D gene is possibly TRBD1, with 5 bases matching. The specimen was CD4+ T cells from PBMCs. The receptor was isolated from a human donor in good health. The CDR3 is CSVDQGSGANVLTF. The DNA sequence reads TGCAGCGTTGATCAGGGATCTGGGGCCAACGTCCTGACTTTC.